Listed below are T cell receptor beta chains from one sample, sequenced in a study of blood T cell repertoires in COVID-19. Libraries were prepared by immunoSEQ multiplex PCR; TCRdb keeps only in-frame clonotypes and omits some of them. The sample has 70,000 or so clones, 75% seen once. Sequencing was done on a sample of peripheral blood. The receptors were gathered from a man between 65 and 85 years old with acute or convalescent COVID-19. Each CDR3 is given with its conserved first and last residue. The D gene is left open where the match is weak. Size values are once, few and many counts, or a class for expanded clones, and some rows have none.

v_gene	len	abundance	j_gene	d_gene	CDR3aa	CDR3nt
TRBV6-5	14	-	TRBJ2-1	TRBD2	CASSGTSEYNEQFF	TGTGCCAGCTCGGGGACTAGCGAATACAATGAGCAGTTCTTC
TRBV3-1/TRBV3-2	17	-	TRBJ2-1	TRBD2	CATSLAGTLLPGDEQFF	TGTGCCACAAGCCTAGCGGGAACACTCCTCCCAGGCGATGAGCAGTTCTTC
TRBV28	14	-	TRBJ2-5	TRBD1	CASIRQGFQETQYF	TGTGCCAGCATCCGACAGGGATTCCAAGAGACCCAGTACTTC
TRBV7-8	15	few	TRBJ1-2	TRBD1	CASSKRTGDLYGYTF	TGTGCCAGCAGCAAGAGGACAGGGGACCTCTATGGCTACACCTTC
TRBV5-1	16	-	TRBJ1-2	-	CASSSNFGHSYGDYTF	TGCGCCAGCAGCTCAAACTTCGGACATTCTTATGGAGACTACACCTTC
TRBV2	19	-	TRBJ2-1	TRBD1	CASRGQGMTGLSSYNEQFF	TGTGCCAGCAGGGGACAGGGGATGACGGGGTTGAGCTCCTACAATGAGCAGTTCTTC
TRBV7-8	18	-	TRBJ2-1	TRBD2	CASSSTGTSGLSYNEQFF	TGTGCCAGCAGCTCCACCGGTACTAGCGGCCTCTCCTACAATGAGCAGTTCTTC
TRBV9	15	-	TRBJ1-1	-	CASSVVDSWDTEAFF	TGTGCCAGCAGCGTAGTTGACAGCTGGGACACTGAAGCTTTCTTT
TRBV6-6	15	-	TRBJ1-6	TRBD1	CASSVKTGDNSPLHF	TGTGCCAGCAGTGTCAAAACAGGGGATAATTCACCCCTCCACTTT
TRBV11-3	14	-	TRBJ2-2	TRBD1	CASSRSQGTGELFF	TGTGCCAGCAGCCGGTCACAGGGGACCGGGGAGCTGTTTTTT
TRBV5-8	17	-	TRBJ2-6	-	CASSPSGARSGANVLTF	TGTGCCAGCAGCCCCTCAGGGGCCCGCTCTGGGGCCAACGTCCTGACTTTC
TRBV10-3	17	few	TRBJ1-6	-	CAISESTGGADFSPLHF	TGTGCCATCAGTGAGTCGACGGGTGGGGCAGATTTCTCACCCCTCCACTTT
TRBV4-2	15	-	TRBJ2-3	TRBD2	CASSQEAGVLDTQYF	TGTGCCAGCAGCCAAGAGGCGGGAGTGCTAGATACGCAGTATTTT
TRBV7-9	13	-	TRBJ1-4	TRBD1	CASSLNRGEKLFF	TGTGCCAGCAGCTTGAACAGGGGTGAAAAACTGTTTTTT
TRBV4-2	14	-	TRBJ2-7	TRBD1	CASSQGQGAYEQYF	TGTGCCAGCAGCCAAGGGCAGGGGGCCTACGAGCAGTACTTC
TRBV6-2/TRBV6-3	14	-	TRBJ2-3	-	CASSYRGSTDTQYF	TGTGCCAGCAGTTACCGGGGGAGCACAGATACGCAGTATTTT
TRBV3-1/TRBV3-2	16	-	TRBJ2-5	-	CASSQDLALGQETQYF	TGTGCCAGCAGCCAAGACCTAGCGTTGGGGCAAGAGACCCAGTACTTC
TRBV6-2/TRBV6-3	12	-	TRBJ1-4	TRBD1	CASSSGQAKLFF	TGTGCCAGCAGTTCAGGACAGGCGAAACTGTTTTTT
TRBV3-1/TRBV3-2	16	few	TRBJ1-1	TRBD1	CASRPMDRGLNTEAFF	TGTGCCAGCAGACCCATGGACAGGGGATTGAACACTGAAGCTTTCTTT
TRBV24-1	14	-	TRBJ2-7	-	CATSDPTRGYEQYF	TGTGCCACCAGTGATCCAACCCGGGGCTACGAGCAGTACTTC
TRBV2	14	-	TRBJ2-7	TRBD2	CASRVTSGPYEQYF	TGTGCCAGCAGGGTGACTAGCGGCCCCTACGAGCAGTACTTC
TRBV7-9	15	-	TRBJ1-3	-	CASSLGQNSGNTIYF	TGTGCCAGCAGCTTAGGACAGAACTCTGGAAACACCATATATTTT
TRBV5-1	16	-	TRBJ1-6	TRBD1	CASSLVPGQGNSPLHF	TGCGCCAGCAGCTTGGTCCCGGGACAGGGGAATTCACCCCTCCACTTT
TRBV2	12	few	TRBJ2-7	TRBD2	CASSEAGGEQYF	TGTGCCAGCAGCGAAGCGGGAGGGGAGCAGTACTTC
TRBV6-1	16	-	TRBJ1-6	-	CASSDVFSSYNSPLHF	TGTGCCAGCAGTGATGTATTTAGCTCCTATAATTCACCCCTCCACTTT
TRBV9	17	-	TRBJ1-4	TRBD1	CASSSSRDRVIGEKLFF	TGTGCCAGCAGCTCGTCCCGGGACAGGGTCATTGGGGAAAAACTGTTTTTT
TRBV6-2/TRBV6-3	15	-	TRBJ2-2	-	CASSAPGISAGELFF	TGTGCCAGCAGTGCCCCAGGGATTTCGGCCGGGGAGCTGTTTTTT
TRBV7-3	13	-	TRBJ1-5	-	CASSPTGGQPQHF	TGTGCCAGCAGCCCCACTGGAGGGCAGCCCCAGCATTTT
TRBV5-4	15	-	TRBJ2-7	TRBD2	CASSSGLAVTYEQYF	TGTGCCAGCAGCTCGGGACTAGCGGTAACCTACGAGCAGTACTTC
TRBV9	12	-	TRBJ2-7	-	CASSQIGGEQYF	TGTGCCAGCAGCCAGATCGGGGGCGAGCAGTACTTC
TRBV27	16	-	TRBJ2-4	-	CASSAAGGSARNIQYF	TGTGCCAGCAGCGCAGCCGGGGGTTCAGCTAGAAACATTCAGTACTTC
TRBV19	16	-	TRBJ2-2	TRBD2	CASSINRRLAGGELFF	TGTGCCAGTAGTATAAATCGGCGACTAGCAGGCGGGGAGCTGTTTTTT
TRBV10-3	17	-	TRBJ1-1	-	CAISEAGGGWSVTEAFF	TGTGCCATCAGTGAGGCTGGTGGGGGCTGGTCGGTCACTGAAGCTTTCTTT
TRBV7-2	14	-	TRBJ1-5	TRBD1	CASSFTGDNQPQHF	TGTGCCAGCAGTTTCACAGGGGACAATCAGCCCCAGCATTTT
TRBV12-3/TRBV12-4	13	few	TRBJ1-2	TRBD1	CASSLQGVYGYTF	TGTGCCAGCAGTCTACAGGGGGTTTATGGCTACACCTTC
TRBV7-9	18	-	TRBJ1-5	TRBD1	CASPRWQGVKSSNQPQHF	TGTGCCAGCCCGCGATGGCAGGGGGTTAAAAGTAGCAATCAGCCCCAGCATTTT
TRBV6-6	14	-	TRBJ2-7	-	CASSYSEGSYEQYF	TGTGCCAGCAGTTACTCGGAGGGCTCCTACGAGCAGTACTTC
TRBV19	13	once	TRBJ2-1	TRBD2	CASLAGYGNEQFF	TGTGCCAGCTTAGCGGGGTACGGCAATGAGCAGTTCTTC
TRBV19	15	few	TRBJ2-7	-	CASSILTGASYEQYF	TGTGCCAGTAGTATCCTGACAGGAGCCTCCTACGAGCAGTACTTC
TRBV11-2	17	-	TRBJ2-2	-	CASSLGAGVVKGGELFF	TGTGCCAGCAGCTTAGGAGCAGGGGTCGTGAAGGGCGGGGAGCTGTTTTTT
TRBV5-8	15	-	TRBJ2-7	-	CASSLGGARGYEQYF	TGTGCCAGCAGCTTGGGTGGGGCGCGGGGCTACGAGCAGTACTTC
TRBV27	14	-	TRBJ2-7	TRBD2	CASSSTGAGGEQYF	TGTGCCAGCAGTTCTACTGGGGCGGGAGGCGAGCAGTACTTC
TRBV2	13	-	TRBJ1-6	-	CASRPTGGSPLHF	TGTGCCAGCAGGCCGACGGGAGGCTCACCCCTCCACTTT
TRBV9	14	-	TRBJ1-1	-	CASSPGSGRTEAFF	TGTGCCAGCAGCCCCGGTAGTGGCAGGACTGAAGCTTTCTTT
TRBV6-5	13	-	TRBJ2-2	-	CASSPSPTGELFF	TGTGCCAGCAGTCCGTCCCCCACCGGGGAGCTGTTTTTT
TRBV19	14	-	TRBJ2-7	-	CASSIDPGSYEQYF	TGTGCCAGTAGTATAGATCCCGGTTCCTACGAGCAGTACTTC
TRBV21-1	15	-	TRBJ2-5	-	CASSTGQAVGETQYF	TGTGCCAGCAGCACCGGACAGGCGGTAGGGGAGACCCAGTACTTC
TRBV7-2	14	-	TRBJ1-3	-	CASSVDSSGNTIYF	TGTGCCAGCAGCGTCGACAGCTCTGGAAACACCATATATTTT
TRBV3-1/TRBV3-2	10	-	TRBJ2-5	-	CASGGETQYF	TGTGCCAGCGGCGGAGAGACCCAGTACTTC
TRBV7-6	14	-	TRBJ1-6	-	CASSPSSYNSPLHF	TGTGCCAGCAGCCCGAGCTCCTATAATTCACCCCTCCACTTT
TRBV28	15	-	TRBJ1-4	TRBD1	CASSVQGARDEKLFF	TGTGCCAGCAGTGTCCAGGGGGCGAGGGATGAAAAACTGTTTTTT
TRBV27	15	once	TRBJ1-2	-	CASSPHRDLNYGYTF	TGTGCCAGCAGTCCACACAGGGACCTTAACTATGGCTACACCTTC
TRBV19	14	-	TRBJ1-5	-	CASLQPFLNQPQHF	TGTGCCAGTCTACAGCCGTTCCTCAATCAGCCCCAGCATTTT